Here is one T cell receptor (beta chain) with its context. Its antigen is undetermined. The source of the sample is a study of OX40 agonist ivuxolimab in advanced cancers. Study information: The treatment was a fully human IgG2 OX40 agonist, ivuxolimab.

Study-wide findings and caveats: There was clonal expansion of CD4+ and CD8+ blood T cells by week 6 at 0.1 to 3.0 mg/kg. CD8+ T cells averaged more expanded clones than CD4+.

Libraries were prepared by immunoSEQ multiplex PCR; TCRdb keeps only in-frame clonotypes and omits some of them. The sample has some 100,000 clones; 80% to 95% are singletons. CDR3 length: 15 amino acids. CDR1 LNHDA and CDR2 SQIVND come from the germline V gene (reference sequence). With 7 bases removed from V and 1 base from J, the gap between germline ends came to 14 bases. Blood was sampled at baseline, cycle 4 day 1, and cycle 7 day 1. This clonotype was obtained from an adult with an advanced solid tumor such as melanoma, head and neck, liver or kidney cancer. Sequenced here: CD4+ or CD8+ T cells sorted from blood, sampled in a trial of the OX40 agonist ivuxolimab. The V call is TRBV19, the J call TRBJ1-5; D gene unclear. Here the CDR3 reads CASKIMGVSNQPQHF. The CDR3 bases are TGTGCCAGTAAAATTATGGGAGTGAGCAATCAGCCCCAGCATTTT.